Presented here are 30 T cell receptor beta chains from one specimen sequenced in a study of blood T cell repertoires in COVID-19. Sequencing was performed with immunoSEQ multiplex PCR; in TCRdb, only in-frame clones are kept and a portion is missing. Of about 310,000 clones in the sample, 85% to 90% were seen once. Sequenced sample: PBMCs or T cells enriched from blood (not recorded which). The receptors were sampled from a woman aged 25 to 39 who had recovered from COVID-19.

J is TRBJ2-7 and V is TRBV5-4; D may be TRBD1 (5 bases). Germline V CDR1 and CDR2: SGHNT, YYREEE (reference sequence). Trimming left V 4 bases short and J 7 bases short, with 15 bases between. This CDR3 is 13 amino acids long. Here the CDR3 DNA reads TGTGCCAGCAGCCCAGGATGGGCAGGGGAGCAGTACTTC. Its protein is CASSPGWAGEQYF.

The chain joins TRBV28 to TRBJ2-5; D uncertain. V was pared by 6 bases and J by 2 bases, with 16 bases between. The CDR3 has 15 amino acids. Looked up from germline, CDR1 is MDHEN and CDR2 is SYDVKM. The DNA for the CDR3 is TGTGCCAGCAGCCCCCTGTTCGAGGCGCAAGAGACCCAGTACTTC. This gives the protein CASSPLFEAQETQYF. Full variable domain (remainder filled in from reference TRBV28 and TRBJ2-5): DVKVTQSSRYLVKRTGEKVFLECVQDMDHENMFWYRQDPGLGLRLIYFSYDVKMKEKGDIPEGYSVSREKKERFSLILESASTNQTSMYLCASSPLFEAQETQYFGPGTRLLVL.

The chain combines TRBV3-1 (or the pseudogene TRBV3-2) with TRBJ2-7; 10 bases line up with TRBD2. With V trimmed by 1 base and J by 9 bases, 3 bases remained unmatched. Germline CDR1 and CDR2: LGHDT and YNNKEL (reference sequence). CDR3 length equals 13 residues. CDR3 coding DNA: TGTGCCAGCAGCCAAGGTAGCGGGAGGACGCAGTACTTC. Protein product: CASSQGSGRTQYF.

The chain joins TRBV5-6 to TRBJ1-1, with 11 bases matching TRBD1. The CDR3 consists of 14 residues. Germline CDR1 reads SGHDT; CDR2 reads YYEEEE. The ends lost 2 bases at V and 4 bases at J; junction bases unmatched: 1. This CDR3 reads CASSFGTGGTEAFF. The DNA of the CDR3 is TGTGCCAGCAGCTTCGGGACAGGGGGCACTGAAGCTTTCTTT.

The CDR3 spells CASNPPQGSRYNEQFF. Here the CDR3 DNA reads TGTGCCAGCAACCCACCGCAGGGTTCCCGTTACAATGAGCAGTTCTTC. V usage is TRBV28 and J usage is TRBJ2-1, with D tentatively TRBD1 (5 bases). Per germline, CDR1 MDHEN and CDR2 SYDVKM. V was pared by 7 bases and J by 4 bases, with 20 bases between. The CDR3 totals 16 residues.

This chain joins TRBV10-2 and TRBJ1-1; D is possibly TRBD1 (6 bases). The CDR3 is 14 residues long. V dropped 3 bases and J dropped 2 bases, with 10 bases sitting between them. The V gene's germline CDR1 is WSHSY and CDR2 SAAADI. The CDR3 here is CASSEQGGNTEAFF. The CDR3 nucleotides read TGCGCCAGCAGTGAACAGGGTGGAAACACTGAAGCTTTCTTT.

The chain recombines TRBV6-5 with TRBJ2-7; a weak D match, TRBD1 (6 bases). Between the trimmed V and J ends, which lost 5 bases and 3 bases, there was a span of 11 bases. Per germline, CDR1 MNHEY and CDR2 SVGAGI. The CDR3 is 13 amino acids. This chain's CDR3 is CASSNRTVYEQYF. CDR3 in DNA: TGTGCCAGCAGTAACCGGACAGTCTACGAGCAGTACTTC.

The genes are TRBV7-8 and TRBJ2-5; a possible D gene is TRBD2 (6 bases). Trimming left V 3 bases short and J 5 bases short, with 13 bases between. The length of the CDR3 is 14 residues. Per the germline V gene, CDR1 is SGHVS and CDR2 is FQNEAQ. This CDR3 reads CASSFGGKGETQYF. In DNA form, the CDR3 reads TGTGCCAGCAGCTTCGGGGGAAAAGGGGAGACCCAGTACTTC. Using reference TRBV7-8 and TRBJ2-5 for the parts outside the CDR3, the full variable domain is GAGVSQSPRYKVAKRGQDVALRCDPISGHVSLFWYQQALGQGPEFLTYFQNEAQLDKSGLPSDRFFAERPEGSVSTLKIQRTQQEDSAVYLCASSFGGKGETQYFGPGTRLLVL.

This rearrangement joins TRBV2 to TRBJ1-5; D may be TRBD1 (6 bases). CDR1 is SNHLY, CDR2 FYNNEI, per germline. This CDR3 comprises 14 residues. Trimming pared 6 bases from V and 6 bases from J, leaving 15 bases between. The CDR3 coding sequence is TGTGCCAGCAGGGGGTCAGGGGAGGGTCAGCCCCAGCATTTT. Its protein is CASRGSGEGQPQHF.

This chain links TRBV7-2 with TRBJ2-7, with TRBD2 matching over 11 bases. This CDR3 has 17 amino acids. J was trimmed by 0 bases and V by 6 bases; bases with no gene match: 10. CDR1 SGHTA and CDR2 FQGNSA come from the germline V gene. The chain's CDR3 is CASSSGLADPYSYEQYF. DNA of the CDR3: TGTGCCAGCAGTTCGGGACTAGCGGACCCCTACTCCTACGAGCAGTACTTC.

This clone came up once. J is TRBJ2-1 and V is TRBV7-2; D gene unclear. The CDR3 contains 11 residues. The germline V gene has CDR1 SGHTA and CDR2 FQGNSA. The V end was cut by 4 bases, the J end by 9 bases, with 7 bases between. Here the CDR3 reads CASSSQFEQFF. The CDR3 nucleotides read TGTGCCAGCAGCTCCCAGTTTGAGCAGTTCTTC.

The CDR3 is CASSYGHPNQPQHF. In DNA, the CDR3 is TGTGCCAGCAGTTACGGACACCCAAATCAGCCCCAGCATTTT. This sequence joins TRBV6-5 and TRBJ1-5; tentatively, D is TRBD1 (5 bases). The CDR3 contains 14 residues. Trimming shortened V by 2 bases and J by 4 bases, and 9 bases separated the two germline ends. CDR1 MNHEY and CDR2 SVGAGI come from the germline V gene.

V is TRBV29-1 and J is TRBJ2-2; a possible D gene is TRBD1 (5 bases). Germline V gene sequence: CDR1 SQVTM, CDR2 ANQGSEA. The CDR3 is made up of 14 amino acids. V shed 6 bases and J shed 1 base, with 12 bases lying between them. CDR3 sequence: CSVIRGRNTGELFF. CDR3 sequence (DNA): TGCAGCGTAATTAGGGGAAGGAACACCGGGGAGCTGTTTTTT.

The chain recombines TRBV11-3 with TRBJ2-1; a weak D match, TRBD1 (5 bases). The germline gives CDR1 SGHNT, CDR2 YENEEA. The V gene lost 0 bases and the J gene lost 4 bases, with 10 bases spanning the gap. The CDR3 contains 15 residues. The CDR3 spells CASSLDSTVYNEQFF. The CDR3 DNA follows: TGTGCCAGCAGCTTAGATTCGACAGTTTACAATGAGCAGTTCTTC.

The count of this clone is one. The V call is TRBV3-1 (or the pseudogene TRBV3-2), the J call TRBJ2-2; 7 bases map to TRBD2. The CDR3 consists of 17 residues. Per germline, CDR1 LGHDT and CDR2 YNNKEL (reference sequence). V dropped 0 bases and J dropped 0; count of bases not matched to a gene: 4. DNA for the CDR3: TGTGCCAGCAGCCAAGAAGGTCGGGGGGCGAACACCGGGGAGCTGTTTTTT. The encoded protein is CASSQEGRGANTGELFF.

V gene TRBV7-3 combines with J gene TRBJ1-1; unclear D gene. Trimming removed 5 bases from V and 0 bases from J, with 7 bases in between. Germline V gene data show CDR1 as SGHTA and CDR2 as FQGTGA. CDR3 length: 13 amino acids. The CDR3 DNA follows: TGTGCCAGCAGCCTCGACTTGAACACTGAAGCTTTCTTT. It encodes CASSLDLNTEAFF.

The chain is built from TRBV28 and TRBJ1-2; TRBD1 matches 8 bases. With 5 bases clipped from V and 4 bases from J, the junction kept 6 bases outside the gene matches. This CDR3 is 14 amino acids long. Per the germline V gene, CDR1 is MDHEN and CDR2 is SYDVKM. CDR3 amino acids: CASSRAGGTYGYTF. The CDR3 nucleotides are TGTGCCAGCAGTCGGGCAGGGGGCACCTATGGCTACACCTTC.

This sequence joins TRBV7-9 and TRBJ2-2; the D gene is possibly TRBD2 (6 bases). V was pared by 2 bases and J by 4 bases, with 14 bases between. Germline values: CDR1 SEHNR, CDR2 FQNEAQ (reference sequence). The CDR3 consists of 16 residues. The CDR3 DNA reads as TGTGCCAGCAGCTTAAGGCCCACCGGGGGCACCGGGGAGCTGTTTTTT. Translating gives CASSLRPTGGTGELFF.

This sequence joins TRBV29-1 and TRBJ1-2, with D maybe TRBD1 (6 bases). Deletions cut 1 base from V and 9 bases from J, with 12 bases between. Germline CDR1 SQVTM, CDR2 ANQGSEA. The CDR3 is 12 residues long. The CDR3 bases are TGCAGCGTTGAAGGGACAGCAACCCGCTACACCTTC. It yields the protein CSVEGTATRYTF.

This chain links TRBV4-3 with TRBJ2-1; 8 bases map to TRBD1. This CDR3 contains 17 residues. Per germline, CDR1 LGHNA and CDR2 YSLEER. Losses at the gene ends were 3 bases for V and 3 bases for J; bases not matched to a gene: 10. CDR3 in DNA: TGCGCCAGCAGCCATGCGAGGACAGGGATTCTCTACAATGAGCAGTTCTTC. Translation: CASSHARTGILYNEQFF.

The CDR3 nucleotides read TGTGCCAGCTCCCGGACTAGCGGACAAGAGACCCAGTACTTC. It specifies CASSRTSGQETQYF. The chain combines TRBV7-3 with TRBJ2-5, with TRBD2 matching 10 bases. The germline CDR1 and CDR2 sequences are SGHTA and FQGTGA. The trim removed 8 bases at V and 2 bases at J, leaving 5 bases unmatched. The length of the CDR3 is 14 residues.

The chain joins TRBV27 to TRBJ1-5, with TRBD1 matching 8 bases. The V segment lost 5 bases and the J segment 9 bases; nucleotides outside the gene matches: 6. CDR1 is MNHEY and CDR2 is SMNVEV in the germline V gene (reference sequence). This CDR3 is 13 amino acids long. CDR3 residues: CASSPTGVGPQHF. CDR3 in DNA: TGTGCCAGCAGTCCGACAGGGGTCGGGCCCCAGCATTTT.

The chain has TRBV28 and TRBJ2-7; 10 positions match TRBD2. Germline loops: CDR1 MDHEN, CDR2 SYDVKM. The V segment lost 2 bases and the J segment 4 bases; nucleotides outside the gene matches: 11. The CDR3 runs 17 residues. In DNA form, the CDR3 reads TGTGCCAGCAGTTTAGTTCTGGGACTAGCGAACAAATACGAGCAGTACTTC. It is translated as CASSLVLGLANKYEQYF.

V and J are TRBV19 and TRBJ2-7, with D possibly TRBD1 on 5 matching bases. V was pared by 6 bases and J by 1 base, with 16 bases between. Germline V gives CDR1 LNHDA, CDR2 SQIVND (reference sequence). CDR3 size: 15 residues. The CDR3 sequence is CASRSVGANSYEQYF. DNA of the CDR3: TGTGCCAGTAGGTCCGTTGGGGCTAATTCCTACGAGCAGTACTTC.

The J gene is TRBJ1-2, the V gene TRBV19; 7 nucleotides agree with TRBD1. CDR1 LNHDA and CDR2 SQIVND come from the germline V gene (reference sequence). The CDR3 sequence is 14 residues long. With V trimmed by 7 bases and J by 6 bases, 11 bases remained unmatched. CDR3 sequence: CASTPGTANNGYTF. DNA of the CDR3: TGTGCCAGTACCCCAGGGACAGCAAACAATGGCTACACCTTC.

The chain employs TRBV18 and TRBJ1-6; the D is unclear. The CDR3 spans 16 residues. V was shortened by 3 bases and J by 0 bases, with 9 bases between the two germline ends. Germline V gene data show CDR1 as KGHSH and CDR2 as LQKENI. CDR3 loop: CASSPTTGSYNSPLHF. The CDR3 nucleotides are TGTGCCAGCTCACCCACAACGGGCTCCTATAATTCACCCCTCCACTTT.

The chain couples TRBV19 to TRBJ1-5; D is perhaps TRBD1 (6 bases). Trimming pared 3 bases from V and 7 bases from J, leaving 13 bases between. The CDR3 consists of 14 residues. The V gene's germline CDR1 is LNHDA and CDR2 SQIVND (reference sequence). The CDR3 loop reads CASSIMVGAQPQHF. CDR3 sequence (DNA): TGTGCCAGTAGTATTATGGTGGGGGCCCAGCCCCAGCATTTT.

V usage is TRBV11-2 and J usage is TRBJ1-1; TRBD1 aligns across 9 bases. Trimming cost V 1 base and J 12 bases; bases outside gene matches: 6. CDR1 is SGHAT and CDR2 is FQNNGV in the germline V gene. The CDR3 has 13 residues. In nucleotides, the CDR3 is TGTGCCAGCAGCTTAGGTGGGACAGGGATGCCTTTCTTT. Its translation is CASSLGGTGMPFF.

The chain combines TRBV29-1 with TRBJ1-4; 8 nucleotides match TRBD1. This CDR3 region has 14 residues. Germline CDR1 reads SQVTM; CDR2 reads ANQGSEA. Losses at the gene ends were 5 bases for V and 7 bases for J; bases not matched to a gene: 9. Here the CDR3 DNA reads TGCAGCGTTCCCCGAGCAGGGGGCACTGAAAAACTGTTTTTT. This gives the protein CSVPRAGGTEKLFF.

The V gene is TRBV27, the J gene TRBJ1-5; 10 bases are shared with TRBD1. CDR1 and CDR2 (germline): MNHEY, SMNVEV (reference sequence). V lost 5 bases, J lost 5 bases, and 6 bases stayed unmatched. The CDR3 runs 15 residues. The CDR3 sequence is CASSPLTGGYQPQHF. As DNA, the CDR3 is TGTGCCAGCAGTCCCCTGACAGGGGGCTATCAGCCCCAGCATTTT.